This paragraph covers one TCR beta chain sequence. Its antigen is still unknown. This sample is drawn from a study of vaccination effects on CD4 cells after COVID-19. Clones were sequenced by immunoSEQ multiplex PCR, and TCRdb holds only the in-frame ones, with some missing. The repertoire holds 45,000 to 75,000 clones, with approximately 80% as singletons. Once cultured for approximately ten days, the cells underwent separation to obtain CD4+ T cells. Germline V gives CDR1 SGHRS, CDR2 YFSETQ. The CDR3 is 14 amino acids. Between the trimmed V and J ends, which lost 5 bases and 2 bases, there was a span of 13 bases.

Sample: CD4+ T cells from PBMCs cultured without peptide, taken before COVID-19 vaccination. The clonotype comes from a human donor who received a COVID-19 vaccine. The genes are TRBV5-1 and TRBJ2-5; D is uncertain. Here the CDR3 reads CASRTGPEQETQYF. The CDR3 DNA reads as TGCGCCAGCAGAACCGGGCCAGAGCAAGAGACCCAGTACTTC.